The source of this TCR beta chain is a study of T cell repertoires in cytomegalovirus infection. Each CDR3 protein gets one entry after TCRdb re-called the reads with MiXCR. This table has some 940,000 distinct CDR3 sequences, about a third appearing once. The CDR3 consists of 17 residues. The junction had 8 bases not matched to a gene; V was cut back by 0 bases and J by 0 bases. Germline V gives CDR1 SGDLS, CDR2 YYNGEE. This clonotype has a single count. Antigen unknown. The receptor was derived from a human donor in good health (CMV status not recorded). Some clones in this sample may be carry-over from other donors' samples. This specimen consisted of cultured CD8+ T cells from PBMCs, obtained from culture after CMV antigen stimulation. The chain links TRBV9 to TRBJ1-2, with 7 bases identical to TRBD1. The CDR3 sequence: CASSVDLQGNTNYGYTF. The DNA of the CDR3 is TGTGCCAGCAGCGTAGATCTACAGGGGAATACTAACTATGGCTACACCTTC.